This TCR beta chain originates from a study of metastatic and nonmetastatic thyroid tumors (dated by TCRdb to 2018 to 2020). For the wider study: Repertoires from peripheral blood and from tumor or nodule tissue samples of malignant and benign thyroid patients were compared.

CDR1 MNHGY and CDR2 SVAAGI were looked up in the germline V gene. Including cysteine and phenylalanine, the CDR3 has 8 amino acids. Only CDR3 DNA remains: 24 bases, in frame from the first base. About this clone: What this receptor recognizes is not known. No base quality information exists; no much larger clone differs at one position.

The study at large found these results: In both blood and tumor samples, TCR beta diversity was reported to be significantly higher in malignant tumors than in benign nodules.

Library preparation used PCR. The instrument given in TCRdb is Illumina HiSeq 4000. High-throughput sequencing was used to profile the TCR beta-chain CDR3 region of every patient. The paper's data handling went like this. The researchers built a classifier to tell apart papillary thyroid cancer patients with distant metastasis, based on CDR3 differences among clinicopathological groups. Repertoire diversity was assessed with the Shannon index, and tumor-blood repertoire similarity with the Morisita-Horn index. Through fastp at Q25 and MiXCR, TCRdb rebuilt clones from the public reads, retaining in-frame beta chains. The authors' filters were not applied to this entry. This sample lists roughly 14,000 clones; roughly a quarter were detected once. The ten largest clones add up to roughly 8% of the sample. Before undergoing thyroid surgery, none of the patients had been given any kind of treatment. Using T-cell receptor beta sequencing, the researchers looked back retrospectively at clinical samples from patients, gathered between about 2011 and 2018.

The sample comprised tumor tissue. The TCR comes from a female donor with papillary thyroid cancer or a benign thyroid nodule (not recorded which). Some clones in this sample may be carry-over from other donors' samples. The V and J segments used are TRBV6-9 and TRBJ1-2; the D gene cannot be resolved reliably. For the CDR3, the sequence is CANYGYTF. The DNA sequence is TGTGCTAACTATGGCTACACCTTC.